This note documents a single TCR beta chain sequence. This sample is drawn from a study of blood T cell repertoires in COVID-19. In the authors' workflow: The assay estimated nucleated cells by amplifying reference gene primers. Sequencing was performed with immunoSEQ multiplex PCR; in TCRdb, only in-frame clones are kept and a portion is missing. The V and J calls and the clone size are those of that table, but D and trimming were determined from the DNA. The sample yields roughly 190,000 clones, 84% seen once. The CDR3 extends over 15 amino acids. Germline lookup yields CDR1 SEHNR and CDR2 FQNEAQ (reference sequence). The ends were cut back, 7 bases at V and 4 bases at J, with 20 bases in the middle.

The receptor comes from a woman between 65 and 79 years old with active or convalescent COVID-19. Sequencing was done on a sample of peripheral blood. This chain uses TRBV7-9 with TRBJ2-7, with D possibly matching TRBD2 (7 bases). CDR3 in amino acids: CASTSGGPGEYEQYF. The CDR3 bases are TGTGCCAGCACCTCCGGGGGGCCGGGGGAGTACGAGCAGTACTTC.